Presented here are 28 T cell receptor beta chains from one specimen sequenced in a study of control samples from healthy donors and cancer patients. The repertoire was sequenced with immunoSEQ multiplex PCR; TCRdb's copy has only in-frame clones and lacks some. The sample contains fewer than 20,000 clones, 80% to 85% of which appear only once. Material for sequencing was PBMCs. The receptors stem from an elderly man with head and neck cancer.

This clone was observed a handful of times. The rearrangement links TRBV6-6 to TRBJ1-2; 9 bases line up with TRBD1. Trimming at V came to 7 bases and at J to 6 bases, leaving 12 bases not matched to a gene. The CDR3 spans 15 residues. Germline assignment: CDR1 MNHNY and CDR2 SVGAGI (reference sequence). The CDR3 DNA sequence: TGTGCCAGCAAACCACCGGGACAGGGTCAGAATGGCTACACCTTC. This sequence encodes CASKPPGQGQNGYTF.

The rearrangement uses TRBV19 and TRBJ1-1; D is ambiguous. Trimming cost V 5 bases and J 0 bases, with 19 bases left between them. The CDR3 loop spans 17 amino acids. Per germline, CDR1 LNHDA and CDR2 SQIVND (reference sequence). CDR3 sequence (DNA): TGTGCCAGTAGTCTCACAGCGTCCCGCTGGGTGAACACTGAAGCTTTCTTT. It specifies CASSLTASRWVNTEAFF.

The J gene is TRBJ2-1, the V gene TRBV15; 7 nucleotides align to TRBD1. Germline V gene lookup returns CDR1 LNHNV and CDR2 YYDKDF (reference sequence). The CDR3 contains 15 residues. Unmatched junction bases numbered 5, after V lost 5 bases and J lost 1 base. This CDR3 reads CATSPRGQSYNEQFF. The CDR3, as DNA: TGTGCCACCAGCCCAAGGGGGCAATCCTACAATGAGCAGTTCTTC.

The rearrangement links TRBV5-4 to TRBJ2-5, with TRBD1 identical over 7 bases. CDR1 is SGHNT, CDR2 YYREEE, per germline (reference sequence). The CDR3 sequence is 13 residues long. V shed 5 bases and J 2 bases; nucleotides not matched to a gene: 3. CDR3 protein: CASSDRAQETQYF. The DNA for the CDR3 is TGTGCCAGCAGTGACAGGGCTCAAGAGACCCAGTACTTC.

V is TRBV24-1 and J is TRBJ2-3, with 8 bases aligning to TRBD1. After removal of 7 bases from V and 0 bases from J, the junction contained 17 bases not matched to a gene. The CDR3 extends over 19 amino acids. Per the germline V gene, CDR1 is KGHDR and CDR2 is SFDVKD. CDR3 in amino acids: CATSDPRGRTGSSTDTQYF. The CDR3 coding sequence is TGTGCCACCAGCGATCCACGTGGTAGGACAGGGTCTAGCACAGATACGCAGTATTTT.

This clone came up a few times. The chain uses TRBV15 and TRBJ1-3; tentative D call: TRBD1 (5 bases). The CDR3 contains 15 residues. Trimming removed 3 bases at V and 9 bases at J, with 18 bases between. Germline lookup yields CDR1 LNHNV and CDR2 YYDKDF (reference sequence). The CDR3 is CATSRAGTGSATIYF. The DNA of the CDR3 is TGTGCCACCAGCAGGGCCGGGACCGGGAGTGCCACCATATATTTT.

This clone was recorded a few times. The rearrangement links TRBV11-2 to TRBJ2-7; D is uncertain. The CDR3 covers 14 residues. The germline V gene has CDR1 SGHAT and CDR2 FQNNGV. The V end lost 2 bases, the J end lost 3 bases, and 11 bases lay between the germline ends. CDR3 protein: CASSLQLYDYEQYF. The CDR3 DNA reads TGTGCCAGCAGCTTACAGCTATACGACTACGAGCAGTACTTC.

J is TRBJ2-7 and V is TRBV29-1; D may be TRBD1 (8 bases). The V gene's germline CDR1 is SQVTM and CDR2 ANQGSEA. Trimming left V 6 bases short and J 6 bases short, with 18 bases between. There are 13 residues in the CDR3. CDR3 residues: CSVAQGGVSEQYF. CDR3 DNA: TGCAGCGTCGCACAGGGGGGGGTCAGCGAGCAGTACTTC.

The V gene is TRBV6-6, the J gene TRBJ1-1; the D is unclear. The germline V gene encodes CDR1 MNHNY and CDR2 SVGAGI (reference sequence). Trimming removed 8 bases at V and 6 bases at J, with 10 bases between. The CDR3 runs to 11 residues. The CDR3 is CASATVAEAFF. The CDR3 region has the DNA TGTGCCAGCGCCACGGTGGCTGAAGCTTTCTTT.

The V gene is TRBV7-2, the J gene TRBJ2-7; 7 bases fit TRBD1. V trimming: 1 base; J trimming: 5 bases; junction bases outside the gene matches: 11. The length of the CDR3 is 16 residues. Germline values: CDR1 SGHTA, CDR2 FQGNSA. The CDR3 spells CASSLVVTGFYNEQYF. CDR3 bases: TGTGCCAGCAGCTTAGTGGTGACAGGGTTCTATAACGAGCAGTACTTC.

The chain links TRBV10-2 to TRBJ1-5, with D perhaps TRBD1 (5 bases). Germline V gene data show CDR1 as WSHSY and CDR2 as SAAADI. This CDR3 is built from 14 residues. Trimming cost V 7 bases and J 2 bases, with 12 bases left between them. The CDR3 nucleotides read TGCGCCAGCACCCCCGGCAGGGGCAATCAGCCCCAGCATTTT. Its translation: CASTPGRGNQPQHF.

The CDR3 spells CASRDNYGYTF. As DNA, the CDR3 is TGTGCCAGCCGGGATAACTATGGCTACACCTTC. The chain employs TRBV7-9 and TRBJ1-2; D uncertain. V lost 8 bases, J lost 1 base, and 5 bases lay in between. CDR1 SEHNR and CDR2 FQNEAQ come from the germline V gene (reference sequence). This CDR3 is 11 amino acids long.

V is TRBV12-3 or TRBV12-4 and J is TRBJ2-1; D is unresolved. The CDR3 loop spans 13 amino acids. The germline V and J ends were trimmed by 5 bases and 6 bases, with 11 bases remaining between them. This CDR3 reads CASSAPDGNEQFF. The CDR3 bases are TGTGCCAGCAGTGCTCCGGACGGCAATGAGCAGTTCTTC.

This clone was seen only a few times. The genes are TRBV7-2 and TRBJ2-2; the D gene is possibly TRBD1 (5 bases). The CDR3 is made up of 15 amino acids. The V end lost 2 bases, the J end lost 4 bases, and 11 bases lay between the germline ends. Germline loops: CDR1 SGHTA, CDR2 FQGNSA. The CDR3 reads CASSLIQAPTGELFF. Written as DNA, the CDR3 is TGTGCCAGCAGCTTAATACAGGCTCCCACCGGGGAGCTGTTTTTT.

This clone occurred once. The V and J genes are TRBV4-1 and TRBJ2-1, with D perhaps TRBD1 or TRBD2 (6 bases each). Germline V gene data show CDR1 as MGHRA and CDR2 as YSYEKL. The CDR3 sequence is 16 residues long. V lost 0 bases to trimming and J lost 8 bases, with 17 bases between them. CDR3 region: CASSQEGGLAIDEQFF. The CDR3 nucleotides are TGCGCCAGCAGCCAAGAGGGGGGCCTAGCGATCGATGAGCAGTTCTTC.

V is TRBV6-2 or TRBV6-3 and J is TRBJ1-1, with D possibly TRBD1 on 5 matching bases. Germline V gives CDR1 MNHEY, CDR2 SVGEGT. The V and J ends lost 5 bases and 7 bases respectively, with 14 bases between them. CDR3 size: 13 residues. CDR3 region: CASSPNQGGEAFF. The CDR3 DNA reads TGTGCCAGCAGTCCGAATCAGGGAGGTGAAGCTTTCTTT.

The CDR3 sequence is CATSRGGTQETQYF. CDR3 DNA sequence: TGTGCCACCAGCAGAGGGGGAACCCAAGAGACCCAGTACTTC. This rearrangement joins TRBV15 to TRBJ2-5, with D unresolved. V lost 1 base and J 1 base, leaving 7 bases between the germline ends. This CDR3 is built from 14 residues. The V gene's germline CDR1 is LNHNV and CDR2 YYDKDF (reference sequence).

This clone is large in the sample. The V call is TRBV28, the J call TRBJ2-7, with D perhaps matching TRBD1 (5 bases). CDR3 size: 14 residues. From germline, CDR1 is MDHEN and CDR2 SYDVKM. The V end was cut by 2 bases, the J end by 3 bases, with 11 bases between. In DNA, the CDR3 is TGTGCCAGCAGTTTACTAAGGGGATTCTACGAGCAGTACTTC. Its protein is CASSLLRGFYEQYF. The full variable domain, rest sourced from reference TRBV28 and TRBJ2-7, is DVKVTQSSRYLVKRTGEKVFLECVQDMDHENMFWYRQDPGLGLRLIYFSYDVKMKEKGDIPEGYSVSREKKERFSLILESASTNQTSMYLCASSLLRGFYEQYFGPGTRLTVT.

The V and J genes are TRBV7-3 and TRBJ2-2; the D is unclear. With 5 bases removed from V and 4 bases from J, the gap between germline ends came to 5 bases. The germline CDR1 and CDR2 sequences are SGHTA and FQGTGA. This CDR3 is built from 12 residues. For the CDR3, the DNA is TGTGCCAGCAGCCAACTCACCGGGGAGCTGTTTTTT. Protein: CASSQLTGELFF.

The V and J genes are TRBV7-8 and TRBJ1-6; D not certain. Trimming removed 2 bases from V and 7 bases from J, with 9 bases in between. This CDR3 spans 14 amino acids. Per the germline V gene, CDR1 is SGHVS and CDR2 is FQNEAQ. Here the CDR3 DNA reads TGTGCCAGCAGCTTATCGGGAGCGAATTCACCCCTCCACTTT. Translating it yields CASSLSGANSPLHF.

This clone was seen only a few times. The chain couples TRBV6-1 to TRBJ2-3, with D possibly matching TRBD1 (5 bases). The CDR3 is made up of 14 amino acids. Trimming left V 0 bases short and J 8 bases short, with 12 bases between. Germline V gives CDR1 MNHNS, CDR2 SASEGT. CDR3 amino acids: CASSEAPTVSTQYF. The CDR3 DNA follows: TGTGCCAGCAGTGAAGCCCCGACAGTCTCTACGCAGTATTTT.

This rearrangement joins TRBV3-1 (or the pseudogene TRBV3-2) to TRBJ1-1; the D is unclear. From germline, CDR1 is LGHDT and CDR2 YNNKEL (reference sequence). This CDR3 has 14 residues. The ends were cut back, 1 base at V and 0 bases at J, with 6 bases in the middle. The CDR3 region is CASSQGSMNTEAFF. CDR3 DNA: TGTGCCAGCAGCCAAGGGTCCATGAACACTGAAGCTTTCTTT.

This chain links TRBV27 with TRBJ1-1; D gene unclear. This CDR3 spans 13 amino acids. CDR1 MNHEY and CDR2 SMNVEV come from the germline V gene (reference sequence). The V end was cut by 5 bases, the J end by 1 base, with 8 bases between. The CDR3 reads CASSLNRNTEAFF. Written as DNA, the CDR3 is TGTGCCAGCAGTCTAAACAGGAACACTGAAGCTTTCTTT.

The rearrangement links TRBV5-1 to TRBJ1-3; a possible D gene is TRBD1 (5 bases). V shed 3 bases and J shed 4 bases, with 17 bases lying between them. Germline CDR1 SGHRS, CDR2 YFSETQ. This CDR3 spans 16 amino acids. The CDR3 DNA is TGCGCCAGCAGCTCGGGAGGCCAGGGTGCCGGAAACACCATATATTTT. It encodes CASSSGGQGAGNTIYF.

This rearrangement joins TRBV7-9 to TRBJ2-7; 7 bases match TRBD1. Trimming at V came to 5 bases and at J to 0 bases, leaving 4 bases not matched to a gene. Germline assignment: CDR1 SEHNR and CDR2 FQNEAQ (reference sequence). This CDR3 comprises 14 residues. The CDR3 is CASSLGQDSYEQYF. The CDR3 nucleotides read TGTGCCAGCAGCCTTGGACAGGACTCCTACGAGCAGTACTTC.

The chain carries TRBV6-6 and TRBJ1-1, with D possibly TRBD1 on 5 matching bases. CDR3 size: 16 residues. Trimming shortened V by 2 bases and J by 1 base, and 14 bases separated the two germline ends. Germline V gives CDR1 MNHNY, CDR2 SVGAGI (reference sequence). CDR3 residues: CASSYRGGRENTEAFF. CDR3 sequence (DNA): TGTGCCAGCAGTTACAGGGGAGGGCGGGAGAACACTGAAGCTTTCTTT.

This chain links TRBV18 with TRBJ1-2; perhaps TRBD1 as D (5 bases). Germline loops: CDR1 KGHSH, CDR2 LQKENI. This CDR3 contains 15 residues. V was pared by 2 bases and J by 0 bases, with 10 bases between. Here the CDR3 DNA reads TGTGCCAGCTCACCATCGGGCAGGGCTAACTATGGCTACACCTTC. Translated, it gives CASSPSGRANYGYTF.

The chain has TRBV5-1 and TRBJ1-2, with D unresolved. This CDR3 has 14 amino acids. The germline V gene encodes CDR1 SGHRS and CDR2 YFSETQ. The germline V and J ends were trimmed by 2 bases and 2 bases, with 10 bases remaining between them. The CDR3 coding sequence is TGCGCCAGCAGCTTAATCGGGGTCAACTATGGCTACACCTTC. Amino acids: CASSLIGVNYGYTF.